The rows below give T cell receptor beta chains drawn from one sample of a study of relationships among human T cell subsets. TCRdb fed the multiplex PCR reads into MiXCR, producing one record per CDR3 protein. The sample contains 10,000 to 15,000 distinct CDR3 sequences, roughly 62% of which appear only once. The sequencing input was CD4+ Th1 cells sorted from blood. The receptors originated from a middle-aged man in good health. The CDR3 runs from the conserved cysteine through the conserved F or W. The D gene is left open where the match is weak. Clone size is not always given. Where it is, it says once, few, many or a class for expanded clones.

>-|-|TRBV7-7|TRBJ2-3
CASSSLGSTDTQYF
TGTGCTAGCAGCTCACTAGGTAGCACAGATACGCAGTATTTT
>-|TRBD1|TRBV28|TRBJ1-2
CASSLNGVTGGSGYTF
TGTGCCAGCAGTTTAAATGGTGTGACAGGGGGTTCTGGCTACACCTTC
>-|TRBD1|TRBV20-1|TRBJ1-5
CSSGTGRRQPQHF
TGCAGTTCCGGGACAGGGAGAAGACAGCCCCAGCATTTT
>-|TRBD2|TRBV27|TRBJ2-1
CASSLQLAGGPYNEQFF
TGTGCCAGCAGTTTACAACTAGCGGGGGGGCCTTACAATGAGCAGTTCTTC
>-|-|TRBV7-3|TRBJ2-2
CASSSVGATGELFF
TGTGCCAGCAGCTCAGTAGGGGCCACCGGGGAGCTGTTTTTT
>-|-|TRBV19|TRBJ2-2
CAGRQGGVTGELFF
TGTGCCGGACGACAGGGAGGGGTCACCGGGGAGCTGTTTTTT
>-|-|TRBV5-1|TRBJ1-5
CASSLGQGWNQPQHF
TGCGCCAGCAGCTTGGGGCAGGGGTGGAATCAGCCCCAGCATTTT
>-|-|TRBV4-2|TRBJ1-2
CASSQEQKSDYTF
TGTGCCAGCAGCCAAGAGCAAAAGTCTGACTACACCTTC
>-|TRBD1|TRBV6-6|TRBJ2-7
CASSQGAYEQYF
TGTGCCAGCAGTCAGGGGGCCTACGAGCAGTACTTC
>-|-|TRBV11-2|TRBJ2-3
CASSRRDGTAQYF
TGTGCCAGCAGCCGTCGCGACGGGACTGCGCAGTATTTT
>few|TRBD1|TRBV10-3|TRBJ1-4
CAISPGQGGEKLFF
TGTGCCATCAGTCCGGGACAGGGGGGTGAAAAACTGTTTTTT
>-|TRBD2|TRBV11-2|TRBJ2-6
CASSWRGAIDSGANVLTF
TGTGCCAGCAGCTGGCGGGGGGCCATAGACTCTGGGGCCAACGTCCTGACTTTC
>-|TRBD2|TRBV28|TRBJ2-5
CASSLAGGRQETQYF
TGTGCCAGCAGTTTAGCGGGCGGGAGACAAGAGACCCAGTACTTC
>-|-|TRBV11-2|TRBJ2-7
CASSLEVYEQYF
TGTGCCAGCAGCTTGGAGGTCTACGAGCAGTACTTC
>few|-|TRBV2|TRBJ2-5
CASSDMRETQYF
TGTGCCAGCAGCGATATGAGGGAGACCCAGTACTTC
>few|TRBD2|TRBV7-8|TRBJ2-1
CASSLMRGSGGVINEQFF
TGTGCCAGCAGCTTAATGCGGGGCAGCGGGGGCGTAATTAATGAGCAGTTCTTC
>once|-|TRBV29-1|TRBJ2-5
CSVEQPEKETQYF
TGCAGCGTTGAACAGCCAGAGAAAGAGACCCAGTACTTC
>few|-|TRBV5-4|TRBJ2-3
CASSLAGVGTDTQYF
TGCGCCAGCAGCTTGGCCGGGGTCGGCACAGATACGCAGTATTTT
>-|-|TRBV11-3|TRBJ2-3
CASSSGLLVGTDTQYF
TGTGCCAGCAGCTCAGGACTTTTAGTGGGCACAGATACGCAGTATTTT
>once|-|TRBV11-2|TRBJ2-5
CASSLASIVEETQYF
TGTGCCAGCAGCTTAGCCTCTATAGTGGAAGAGACCCAGTACTTC
>-|-|TRBV11-2|TRBJ1-1
CASSLWGQGNTEAFF
TGTGCCAGCAGCCTCTGGGGCCAAGGGAACACTGAAGCTTTCTTT
>-|-|TRBV29-1|TRBJ2-5
CSVEDLMGQGMGEAQYF
TGCAGCGTTGAAGATCTTATGGGCCAGGGTATGGGCGAGGCCCAGTACTTC
>once|-|TRBV11-3|TRBJ2-2
CASSLGLNAGELFF
TGTGCCAGCAGCTTGGGACTGAATGCCGGGGAGCTGTTTTTT
>-|TRBD1|TRBV7-8|TRBJ2-7
CASSQGQGGIGEQYF
TGTGCCAGCAGCCAGGGACAGGGAGGAATCGGGGAGCAGTACTTC
>-|-|TRBV6-1|TRBJ1-2
CASTPGYGYTF
TGTGCCAGCACCCCGGGGTATGGCTACACCTTC
>few|TRBD2|TRBV28|TRBJ2-7
CASSFSLAGLSYEQYF
TGTGCCAGCAGTTTCTCTTTAGCGGGACTCTCCTACGAGCAGTACTTC
>few|-|TRBV6-6|TRBJ1-3
CASSYGRRGSNTIYF
TGTGCCAGCAGTTACGGTCGCAGGGGAAGTAACACCATATATTTT
>-|TRBD2|TRBV29-1|TRBJ2-1
CSVRPGTSGSTHEQFF
TGCAGCGTGCGTCCCGGGACTAGCGGGAGTACGCATGAGCAGTTCTTC
>-|TRBD1|TRBV11-2|TRBJ2-5
CASSLRGRSETQYF
TGTGCCAGCAGCCTCAGGGGGCGCTCGGAGACCCAGTACTTC
>-|TRBD1|TRBV28|TRBJ1-4
CASSLHKIGTENEKLFF
TGTGCCAGCAGTTTACACAAAATCGGGACAGAAAATGAAAAACTGTTTTTT
>few|-|TRBV11-2|TRBJ2-1
CASSLVREQFF
TGTGCCAGCAGCTTAGTGAGGGAGCAGTTCTTC
>-|-|TRBV12-3/TRBV12-4|TRBJ2-1
CASRWTDYNEQFF
TGTGCCAGCAGGTGGACAGATTACAATGAGCAGTTCTTC
>-|-|TRBV28|TRBJ1-2
CASSAPGPDNYGYTF
TGTGCCAGCAGTGCCCCGGGACCGGATAACTATGGCTACACCTTC